Shown below are 13 T cell receptor beta chains from a single sample sequenced in a study of T-cell reconstitution after alpha-beta-depleted transplantation in children. Unique molecular identifiers were incorporated into the prepared TCRbeta library. TCRdb re-called the PCR reads through MiXCR, storing one row per CDR3 protein. The data contain hundreds of thousands of distinct CDR3 sequences, 13% of them singletons. Source: PBMCs, mostly from graft donor cells, taken 360 days after TCRalphabeta/CD19-depleted stem cell transplant. These receptors all come from a male patient aged 10 to 17 who had a stem cell transplant for acute myeloid leukemia, so the T cells may come from the graft donor.

This clonotype was counted at least ten times. The DNA of the CDR3 is TGTGCCAGCACCCCGAACTGGGGACTAGCGGGAGTGGGTGAGCAGTTCTTC. As protein: CASTPNWGLAGVGEQFF. V usage is TRBV2 and J usage is TRBJ2-1, with 14 bases that match TRBD2. This CDR3 spans 17 amino acids. CDR1 SNHLY and CDR2 FYNNEI come from the germline V gene. Trimming cost V 7 bases and J 9 bases; bases outside gene matches: 14.

A few counts support this clonotype. V usage is TRBV12-3 or TRBV12-4 and J usage is TRBJ2-2; D is possibly TRBD1 or TRBD2 (5 bases each). V lost 8 bases and J lost 4, with 29 bases in between. The CDR3 is made up of 19 amino acids. As DNA, the CDR3 is TGTGCCAGCGCGTTATTCGCCCGTGGGGGTCACGCTTTCACCGGGGAGCTGTTTTTT. This sequence encodes CASALFARGGHAFTGELFF.

The chain employs TRBV12-3 or TRBV12-4 and TRBJ2-2, with 14 bases matching TRBD2. The CDR3 runs to 17 residues. Losses at the gene ends were 3 bases for V and 5 bases for J; bases not matched to a gene: 5. CDR3 bases: TGTGCCAGCAGTTTGGGACTAGCGGGAGTGGAGACCGGGGAGCTGTTTTTT. Translating it yields CASSLGLAGVETGELFF.

The gene calls are TRBV4-3 and TRBJ1-4; maybe TRBD1 (6 bases). CDR3 length: 14 residues. Per germline, CDR1 LGHNA and CDR2 YSLEER. V was shortened by 5 bases and J by 7 bases, with 14 bases between the two germline ends. The CDR3 sequence is CASSSQGRLEKLFF. The CDR3 nucleotides are TGCGCCAGCAGCTCACAGGGCCGACTTGAAAAACTGTTTTTT.

The genes are TRBV12-3 or TRBV12-4 and TRBJ2-1; TRBD2 is a possible D gene (7 bases). V lost 5 bases, J lost 9 bases, and 14 bases lay in between. CDR3 length: 13 residues. CDR3 in amino acids: CASSPWGGGEQFF. The CDR3 region has the DNA TGTGCCAGCAGTCCCTGGGGGGGCGGTGAGCAGTTCTTC.

This clonotype was picked up many times. V is TRBV15 and J is TRBJ2-1; 7 nucleotides match TRBD1. Germline CDR1 reads LNHNV; CDR2 reads YYDKDF (reference sequence). The junction had 5 bases not matched to a gene; V was cut back by 0 bases and J by 0 bases. The CDR3 is made up of 17 amino acids. Here the CDR3 DNA reads TGTGCCACCAGCAGAGATAAGGGGGCCAGCTCCTACAATGAGCAGTTCTTC. It codes for CATSRDKGASSYNEQFF.

This clonotype was seen a handful of times. The chain has TRBV3-1 and TRBJ2-7; D unclear. V was clipped by 4 bases and J by 2 bases, with 15 bases between them. Germline V gene data show CDR1 as LGHDT and CDR2 as YNNKEL (reference sequence). The CDR3 length is 15 residues. The CDR3 region has the DNA TGTGCCAGCAGCCCCCAAAGGGTAAGGACCTACGAGCAGTACTTC. Protein product: CASSPQRVRTYEQYF.

V and J are TRBV20-1 and TRBJ2-7, with TRBD1 as a possible D gene (5 bases). V shed 6 bases and J shed 2 bases, with 11 bases lying between them. The CDR3 is made up of 12 amino acids. Germline assignment: CDR1 DFQATT and CDR2 SNEGSKA (reference sequence). The CDR3 region is CSATPGPYEQYF. The CDR3 nucleotides read TGCAGTGCCACGCCAGGGCCCTACGAGCAGTACTTC.

This clonotype was found many times. This rearrangement joins TRBV5-1 to TRBJ2-2; D gene uncertain. Germline V gives CDR1 SGHRS, CDR2 YFSETQ. CDR3 length: 12 residues. V lost 0 bases to trimming and J lost 4 bases, with 1 base between them. CDR3 region: CASSLATGELFF. DNA of the CDR3: TGCGCCAGCAGCTTGGCCACCGGGGAGCTGTTTTTT.

The V call is TRBV12-3 or TRBV12-4, the J call TRBJ2-1, with 8 nucleotides matching TRBD2. CDR3 size: 16 residues. V shed 7 bases, J shed 3 bases, and the junction held 11 bases outside the gene matches. As DNA, the CDR3 is TGTGCCAGCACCCCGACCGGGACTAGAGTCTACAATGAGCAGTTCTTC. This sequence encodes CASTPTGTRVYNEQFF.

This clonotype was picked up many times. V and J are TRBV2 and TRBJ1-5; 9 positions agree with TRBD1. The length of the CDR3 is 15 residues. Germline V CDR1 and CDR2: SNHLY, FYNNEI. V was pared by 4 bases and J by 4 bases, with 5 bases of the junction left unmatched. The CDR3 here is CASSGRGTGNQPQHF. The CDR3 bases are TGTGCCAGCAGTGGCCGGGGGACAGGGAATCAGCCCCAGCATTTT.

The chain employs TRBV20-1 and TRBJ2-1; D not certain. Germline assignment: CDR1 DFQATT and CDR2 SNEGSKA (reference sequence). The CDR3 is 15 residues long. The V and J ends lost 7 bases and 5 bases respectively, with 21 bases between them. The CDR3 loop is CSVKRPSYTDNEQFF. CDR3 DNA: TGCAGTGTTAAAAGACCAAGTTATACCGACAATGAGCAGTTCTTC.

This clonotype was observed at least ten times. The chain employs TRBV28 and TRBJ2-7; 7 nucleotides match TRBD2. CDR3 length: 15 amino acids. Germline trimming cut 4 bases from V and 0 bases from J; bases unmatched to any gene: 6. The germline CDR1 and CDR2 sequences are MDHEN and SYDVKM. As DNA, the CDR3 is TGTGCCAGCAGTTATGCCGGGACTAACTCCTACGAGCAGTACTTC. Translated: CASSYAGTNSYEQYF.